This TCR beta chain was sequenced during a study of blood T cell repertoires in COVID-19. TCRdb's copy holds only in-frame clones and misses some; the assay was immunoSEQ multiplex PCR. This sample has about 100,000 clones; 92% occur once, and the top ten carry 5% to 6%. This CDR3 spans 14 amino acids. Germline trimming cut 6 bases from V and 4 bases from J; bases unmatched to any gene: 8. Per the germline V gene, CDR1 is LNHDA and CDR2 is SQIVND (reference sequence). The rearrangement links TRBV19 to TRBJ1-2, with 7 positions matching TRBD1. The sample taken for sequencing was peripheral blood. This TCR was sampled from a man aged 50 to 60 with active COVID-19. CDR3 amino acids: CASSPQGVSYGYTF. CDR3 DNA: TGTGCCAGTAGCCCTCAGGGGGTGAGCTATGGCTACACCTTC.